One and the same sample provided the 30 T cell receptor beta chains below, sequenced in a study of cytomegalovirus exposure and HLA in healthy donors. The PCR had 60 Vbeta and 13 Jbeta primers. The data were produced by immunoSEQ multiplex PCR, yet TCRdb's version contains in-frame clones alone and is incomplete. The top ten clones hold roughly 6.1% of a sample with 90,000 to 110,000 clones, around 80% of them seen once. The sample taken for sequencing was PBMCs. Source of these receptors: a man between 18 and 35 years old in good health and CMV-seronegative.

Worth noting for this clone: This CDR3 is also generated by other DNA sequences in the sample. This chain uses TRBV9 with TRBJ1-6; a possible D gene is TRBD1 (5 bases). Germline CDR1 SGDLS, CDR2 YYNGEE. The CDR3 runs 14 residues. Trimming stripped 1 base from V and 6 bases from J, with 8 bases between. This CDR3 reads CASSVSDSNSPLHF. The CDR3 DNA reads TGTGCCAGCAGCGTAAGTGACAGTAATTCACCCCTCCACTTT.

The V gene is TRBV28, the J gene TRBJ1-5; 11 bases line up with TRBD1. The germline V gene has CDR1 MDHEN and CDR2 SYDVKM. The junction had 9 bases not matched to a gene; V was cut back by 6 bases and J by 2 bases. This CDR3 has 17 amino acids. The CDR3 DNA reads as TGTGCCAGCAGCCCCTATGGGACAGGGGGAGGCAATCAGCCCCAGCATTTT. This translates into CASSPYGTGGGNQPQHF.

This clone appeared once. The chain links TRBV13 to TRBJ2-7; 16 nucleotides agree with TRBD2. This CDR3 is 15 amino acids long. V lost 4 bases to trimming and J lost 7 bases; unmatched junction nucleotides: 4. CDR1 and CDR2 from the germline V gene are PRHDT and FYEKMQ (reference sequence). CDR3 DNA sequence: TGTGCCAGCAGCTGGGGGACTAGCGGGAGGGGTGAGCAGTACTTC. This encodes CASSWGTSGRGEQYF.

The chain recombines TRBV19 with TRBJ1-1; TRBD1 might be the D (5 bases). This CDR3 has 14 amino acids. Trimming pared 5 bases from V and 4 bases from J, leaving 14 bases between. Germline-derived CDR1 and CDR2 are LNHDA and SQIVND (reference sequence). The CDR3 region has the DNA TGTGCCAGTAGTGTTTATCAGGGTGGCACTGAAGCTTTCTTT. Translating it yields CASSVYQGGTEAFF.

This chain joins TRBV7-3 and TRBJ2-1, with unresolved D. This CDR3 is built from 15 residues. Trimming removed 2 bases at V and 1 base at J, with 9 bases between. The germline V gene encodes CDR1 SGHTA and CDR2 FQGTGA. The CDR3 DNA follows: TGTGCCAGCAGCTTAGAACTATCTTCCTACAATGAGCAGTTCTTC. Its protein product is CASSLELSSYNEQFF.

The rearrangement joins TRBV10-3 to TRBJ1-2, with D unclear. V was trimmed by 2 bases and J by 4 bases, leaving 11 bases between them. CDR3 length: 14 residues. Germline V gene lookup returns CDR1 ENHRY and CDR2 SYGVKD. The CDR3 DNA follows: TGTGCCATCAGTGAGCCGGTCAGAGGCTATGGCTACACCTTC. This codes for CAISEPVRGYGYTF.

This CDR3 reads CASSHTGTRSYEQYF. Written as DNA, the CDR3 is TGTGCCAGCAGCCATACCGGGACTCGCTCCTACGAGCAGTACTTC. This chain uses TRBV4-2 with TRBJ2-7; TRBD2 might be the D (6 bases). Germline V CDR1 and CDR2: LGHNA, YNFKEQ. V was cut by 3 bases and J by 0 bases, with 12 bases left in between. CDR3 size: 15 residues.

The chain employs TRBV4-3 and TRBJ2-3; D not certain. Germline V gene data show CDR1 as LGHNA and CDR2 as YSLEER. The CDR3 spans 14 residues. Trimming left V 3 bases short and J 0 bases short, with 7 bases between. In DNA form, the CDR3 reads TGCGCCAGCAGCCAGAGCCCTAGCACAGATACGCAGTATTTT. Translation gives CASSQSPSTDTQYF.

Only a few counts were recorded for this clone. The CDR3 reads CASSELSPSPTGYTF. Here the CDR3 DNA reads TGTGCCAGCAGTGAACTCTCGCCTTCCCCCACAGGCTACACCTTC. The chain recombines TRBV6-1 with TRBJ1-2; D is unresolved. The CDR3 totals 15 residues. Per germline, CDR1 MNHNS and CDR2 SASEGT. V shed 2 bases and J shed 8 bases, with 18 bases lying between them.

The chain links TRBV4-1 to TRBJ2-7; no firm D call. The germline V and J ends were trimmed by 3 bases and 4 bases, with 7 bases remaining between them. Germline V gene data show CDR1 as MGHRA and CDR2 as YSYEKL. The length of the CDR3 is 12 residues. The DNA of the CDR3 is TGCGCCAGCAGCCAGGGCGTGTACGAGCAGTACTTC. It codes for CASSQGVYEQYF.

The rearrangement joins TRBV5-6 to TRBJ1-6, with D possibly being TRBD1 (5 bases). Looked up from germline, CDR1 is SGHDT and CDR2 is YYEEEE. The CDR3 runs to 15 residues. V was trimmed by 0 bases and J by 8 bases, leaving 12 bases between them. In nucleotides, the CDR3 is TGTGCCAGCAGCTTGGGGGCAGGGAGGTATTCACCCCTCCACTTT. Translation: CASSLGAGRYSPLHF.

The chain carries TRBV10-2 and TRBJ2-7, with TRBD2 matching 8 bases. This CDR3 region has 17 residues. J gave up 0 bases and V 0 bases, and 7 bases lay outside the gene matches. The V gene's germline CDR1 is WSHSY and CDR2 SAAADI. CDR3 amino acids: CASSESVGGAASYEQYF. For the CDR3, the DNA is TGCGCCAGCAGTGAGTCGGTCGGGGGGGCCGCCTCCTACGAGCAGTACTTC.

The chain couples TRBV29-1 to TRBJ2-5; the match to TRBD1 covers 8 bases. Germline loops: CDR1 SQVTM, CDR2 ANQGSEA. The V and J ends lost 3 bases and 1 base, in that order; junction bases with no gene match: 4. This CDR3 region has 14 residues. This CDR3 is CSVEGQAIQETQYF. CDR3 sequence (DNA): TGCAGCGTTGAGGGACAGGCCATCCAAGAGACCCAGTACTTC.

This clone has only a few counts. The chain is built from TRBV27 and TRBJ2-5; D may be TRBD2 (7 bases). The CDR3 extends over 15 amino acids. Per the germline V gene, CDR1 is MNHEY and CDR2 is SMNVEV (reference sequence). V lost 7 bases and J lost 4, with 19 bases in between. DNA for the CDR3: TGTGCCAGCACACTAGGGGGAGGGCCACGAGAGACCCAGTACTTC. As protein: CASTLGGGPRETQYF.

CDR3 in DNA: TGTGCCAGCGTTCCCGGCACTAGCGGGACAGAGACCCAGTACTTC. Translated, it gives CASVPGTSGTETQYF. The rearrangement uses TRBV6-6 and TRBJ2-5; 10 nucleotides align to TRBD2. The CDR3 sequence is 15 residues long. Germline CDR1 reads MNHNY; CDR2 reads SVGAGI (reference sequence). V shed 8 bases and J 4 bases; nucleotides not matched to a gene: 10.

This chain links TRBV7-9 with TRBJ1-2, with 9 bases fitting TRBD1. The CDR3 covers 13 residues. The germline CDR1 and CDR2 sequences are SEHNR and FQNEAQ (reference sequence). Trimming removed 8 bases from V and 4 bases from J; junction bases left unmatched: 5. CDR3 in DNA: TGTGCCAGCGGGACAGGGAACTCCTATGGCTACACCTTC. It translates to CASGTGNSYGYTF.

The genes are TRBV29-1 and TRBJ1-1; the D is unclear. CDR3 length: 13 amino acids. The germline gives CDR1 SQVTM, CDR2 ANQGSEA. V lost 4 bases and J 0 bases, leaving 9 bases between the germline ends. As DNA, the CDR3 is TGCAGCGTTGCCGCGGGGTTGAACACTGAAGCTTTCTTT. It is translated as CSVAAGLNTEAFF. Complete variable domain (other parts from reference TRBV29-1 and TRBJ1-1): SAVISQKPSRDICQRGTSLTIQCQVDSQVTMMFWYRQQPGQSLTLIATANQGSEATYESGFVIDKFPISRPNLTFSTLTVSNMSPEDSSIYLCSVAAGLNTEAFFGQGTRLTVV.

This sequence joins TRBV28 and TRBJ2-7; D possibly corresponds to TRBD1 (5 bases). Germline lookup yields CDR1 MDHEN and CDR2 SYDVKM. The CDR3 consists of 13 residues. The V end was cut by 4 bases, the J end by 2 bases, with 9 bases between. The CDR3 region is CASSSTATYEQYF. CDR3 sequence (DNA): TGTGCCAGCAGTTCGACAGCAACCTACGAGCAGTACTTC.

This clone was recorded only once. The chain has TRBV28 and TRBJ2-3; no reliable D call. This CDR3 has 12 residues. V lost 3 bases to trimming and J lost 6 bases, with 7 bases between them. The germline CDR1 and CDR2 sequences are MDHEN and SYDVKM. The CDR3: CASSFESDTQYF. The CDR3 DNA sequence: TGTGCCAGCAGTTTCGAGTCGGATACGCAGTATTTT.

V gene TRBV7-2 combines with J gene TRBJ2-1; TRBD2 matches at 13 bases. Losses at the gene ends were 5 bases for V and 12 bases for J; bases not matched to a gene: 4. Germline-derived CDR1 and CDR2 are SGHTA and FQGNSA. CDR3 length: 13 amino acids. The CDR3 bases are TGTGCCAGCAGCCGGACTAGCGGGAGAGGGCAGTTCTTC. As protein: CASSRTSGRGQFF.

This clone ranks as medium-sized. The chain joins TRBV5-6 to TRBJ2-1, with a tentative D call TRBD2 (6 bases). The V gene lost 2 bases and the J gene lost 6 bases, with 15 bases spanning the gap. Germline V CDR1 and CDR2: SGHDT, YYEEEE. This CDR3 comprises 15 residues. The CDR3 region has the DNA TGTGCCAGCAGCTTTACGGGGCCGGGACTCAATGAGCAGTTCTTC. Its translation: CASSFTGPGLNEQFF. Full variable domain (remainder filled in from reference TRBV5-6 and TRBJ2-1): DAGVTQSPTHLIKTRGQQVTLRCSPKSGHDTVSWYQQALGQGPQFIFQYYEEEERQRGNFPDRFSGHQFPNYSSELNVNALLLGDSALYLCASSFTGPGLNEQFFGPGTRLTVL.

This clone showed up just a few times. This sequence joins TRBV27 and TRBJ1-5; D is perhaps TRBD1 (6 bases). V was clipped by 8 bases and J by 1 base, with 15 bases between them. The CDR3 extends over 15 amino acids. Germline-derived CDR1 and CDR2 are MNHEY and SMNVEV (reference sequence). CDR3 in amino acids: CASQGGPGSNQPQHF. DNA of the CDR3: TGTGCCAGCCAAGGGGGTCCAGGGAGCAATCAGCCCCAGCATTTT.

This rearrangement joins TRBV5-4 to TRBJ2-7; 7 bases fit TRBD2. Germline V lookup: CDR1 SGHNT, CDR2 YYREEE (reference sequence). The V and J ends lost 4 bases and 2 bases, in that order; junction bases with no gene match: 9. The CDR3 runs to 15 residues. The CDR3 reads CASSGGTTITYEQYF. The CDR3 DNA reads TGTGCCAGCAGCGGAGGGACTACCATCACCTACGAGCAGTACTTC.

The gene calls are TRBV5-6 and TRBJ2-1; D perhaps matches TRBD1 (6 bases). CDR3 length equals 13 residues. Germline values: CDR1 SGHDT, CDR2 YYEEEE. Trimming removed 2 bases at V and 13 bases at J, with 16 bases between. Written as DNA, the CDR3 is TGTGCCAGCAGCTTCTTGGAGTCAGGGGTTCAGTTCTTC. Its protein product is CASSFLESGVQFF.

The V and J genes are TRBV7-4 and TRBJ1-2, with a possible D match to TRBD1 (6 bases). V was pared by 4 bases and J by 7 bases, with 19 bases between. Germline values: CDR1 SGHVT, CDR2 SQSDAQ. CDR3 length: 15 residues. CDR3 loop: CASSSRPPGERGYTF. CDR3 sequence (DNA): TGTGCCAGCAGCTCGCGACCACCAGGGGAGCGTGGCTACACCTTC.

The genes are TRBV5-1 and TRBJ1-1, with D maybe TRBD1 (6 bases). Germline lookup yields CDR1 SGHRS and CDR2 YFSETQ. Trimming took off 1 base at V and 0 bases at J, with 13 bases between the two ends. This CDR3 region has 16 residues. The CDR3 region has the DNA TGCGCCAGCAGCTTGATGTTGGGGGACATGAACACTGAAGCTTTCTTT. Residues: CASSLMLGDMNTEAFF.

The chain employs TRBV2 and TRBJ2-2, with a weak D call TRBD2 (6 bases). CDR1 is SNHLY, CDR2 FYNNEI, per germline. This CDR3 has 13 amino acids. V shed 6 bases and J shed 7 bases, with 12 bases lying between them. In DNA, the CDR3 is TGTGCCAGCAGCGGAAGCGGGTTCGGGGAGCTGTTTTTT. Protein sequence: CASSGSGFGELFF. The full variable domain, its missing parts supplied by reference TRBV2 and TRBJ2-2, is EPEVTQTPSHQVTQMGQEVILRCVPISNHLYFYWYRQILGQKVEFLVSFYNNEISEKSEIFDDQFSVERPDGSNFTLKIRSTKLEDSAMYFCASSGSGFGELFFGEGSRLTVL.

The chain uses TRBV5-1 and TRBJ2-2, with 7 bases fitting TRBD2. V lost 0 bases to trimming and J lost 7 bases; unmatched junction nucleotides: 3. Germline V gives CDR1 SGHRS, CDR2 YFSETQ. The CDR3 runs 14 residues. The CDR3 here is CASSLGGRDGELFF. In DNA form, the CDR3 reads TGCGCCAGCAGCTTGGGCGGGAGAGACGGGGAGCTGTTTTTT.

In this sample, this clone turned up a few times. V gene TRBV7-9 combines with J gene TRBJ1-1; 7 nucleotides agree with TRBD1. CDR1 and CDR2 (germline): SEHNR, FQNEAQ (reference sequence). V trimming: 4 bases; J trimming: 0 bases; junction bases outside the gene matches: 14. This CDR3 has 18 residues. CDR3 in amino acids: CASSSPSPRQGLNTEAFF. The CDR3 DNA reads TGTGCCAGCAGCTCCCCCTCACCCCGACAGGGCTTGAACACTGAAGCTTTCTTT.

The CDR3 DNA follows: TGTGCCAGCAGTTTGGGGGGGACGTTTGACAATGAGCAGTTCTTC. It translates to CASSLGGTFDNEQFF. The chain recombines TRBV28 with TRBJ2-1; 7 nucleotides agree with TRBD2. Germline CDR1 and CDR2: MDHEN and SYDVKM. The junction had 7 bases not matched to a gene; V was cut back by 3 bases and J by 5 bases. This CDR3 contains 15 residues.